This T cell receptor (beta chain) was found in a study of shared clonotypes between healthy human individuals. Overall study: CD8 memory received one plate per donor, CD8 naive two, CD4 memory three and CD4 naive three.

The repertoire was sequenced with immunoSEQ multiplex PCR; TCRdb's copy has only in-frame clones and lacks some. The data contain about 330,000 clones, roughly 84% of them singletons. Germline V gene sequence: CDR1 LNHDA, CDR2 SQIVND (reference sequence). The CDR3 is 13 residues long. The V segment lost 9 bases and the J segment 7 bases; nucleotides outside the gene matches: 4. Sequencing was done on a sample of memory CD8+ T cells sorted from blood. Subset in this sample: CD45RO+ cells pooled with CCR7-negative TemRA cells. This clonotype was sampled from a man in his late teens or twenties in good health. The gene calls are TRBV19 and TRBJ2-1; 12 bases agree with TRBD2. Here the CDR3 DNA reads TGTGCCAGCTCTAGCGGGGGGGCAAATGAGCAGTTCTTC. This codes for CASSSGGANEQFF.